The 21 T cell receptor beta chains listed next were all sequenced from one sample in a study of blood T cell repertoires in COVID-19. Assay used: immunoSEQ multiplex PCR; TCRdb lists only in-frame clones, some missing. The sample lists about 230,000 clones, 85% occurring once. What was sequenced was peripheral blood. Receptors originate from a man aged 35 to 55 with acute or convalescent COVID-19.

DNA of the CDR3: TGTGCCAGCAGCCGGGACAGGGGGCTTTTGGGCACTGAAGCTTTCTTT. Protein product: CASSRDRGLLGTEAFF. V usage is TRBV6-6 and J usage is TRBJ1-1; TRBD1 agrees at 12 bases. The CDR3 runs 16 residues. The germline gives CDR1 MNHNY, CDR2 SVGAGI (reference sequence). Trimming removed 6 bases from V and 4 bases from J; junction bases left unmatched: 9.

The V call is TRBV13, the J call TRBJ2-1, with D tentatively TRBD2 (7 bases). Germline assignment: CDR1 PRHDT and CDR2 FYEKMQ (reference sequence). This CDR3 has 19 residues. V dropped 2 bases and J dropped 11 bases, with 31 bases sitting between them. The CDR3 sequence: CASSLYYNEQFARGAKQFF. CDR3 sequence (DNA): TGTGCCAGCAGCTTATACTACAATGAGCAGTTCGCCCGGGGGGCTAAGCAGTTCTTC.

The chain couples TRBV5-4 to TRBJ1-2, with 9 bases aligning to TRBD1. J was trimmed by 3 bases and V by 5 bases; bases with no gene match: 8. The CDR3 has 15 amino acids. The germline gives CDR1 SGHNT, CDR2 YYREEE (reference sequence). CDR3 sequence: CASRTPWTGDYGYTF. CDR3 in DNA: TGTGCCAGCAGGACCCCGTGGACAGGGGACTATGGCTACACCTTC. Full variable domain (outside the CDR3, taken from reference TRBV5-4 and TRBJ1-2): ETGVTQSPTHLIKTRGQQVTLRCSSQSGHNTVSWYQQALGQGPQFIFQYYREEENGRGNFPPRFSGLQFPNYSSELNVNALELDDSALYLCASRTPWTGDYGYTFGSGTRLTVV.

In nucleotides, the CDR3 is TGTGCCAGTAGTCCCACACCCAGGGACACCGGGGAGCTGTTTTTT. Protein product: CASSPTPRDTGELFF. J is TRBJ2-2 and V is TRBV19; D is perhaps TRBD1 (5 bases). The CDR3 is made up of 15 amino acids. CDR1 and CDR2 from the germline V gene are LNHDA and SQIVND (reference sequence). V was pared by 5 bases and J by 3 bases, with 13 bases between.

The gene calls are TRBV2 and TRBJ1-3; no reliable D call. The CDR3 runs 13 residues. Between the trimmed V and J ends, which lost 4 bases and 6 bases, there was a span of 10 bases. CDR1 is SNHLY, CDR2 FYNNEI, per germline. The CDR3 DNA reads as TGTGCCAGCAGTGTCGTGAGGGAAAACACCATATATTTT. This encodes CASSVVRENTIYF.

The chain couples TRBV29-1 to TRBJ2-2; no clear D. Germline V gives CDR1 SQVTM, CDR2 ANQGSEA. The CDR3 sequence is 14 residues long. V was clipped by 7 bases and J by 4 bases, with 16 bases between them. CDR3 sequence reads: CSAARDTSTGELFF. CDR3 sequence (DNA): TGCAGCGCTGCACGTGACACCAGCACCGGGGAGCTGTTTTTT.

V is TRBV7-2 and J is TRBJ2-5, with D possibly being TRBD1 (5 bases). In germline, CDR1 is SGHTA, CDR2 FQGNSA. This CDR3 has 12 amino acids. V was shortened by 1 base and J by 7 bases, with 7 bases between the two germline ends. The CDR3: CASSLGTGTQYF. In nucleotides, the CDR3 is TGTGCCAGCAGCTTAGGCACAGGGACCCAGTACTTC.

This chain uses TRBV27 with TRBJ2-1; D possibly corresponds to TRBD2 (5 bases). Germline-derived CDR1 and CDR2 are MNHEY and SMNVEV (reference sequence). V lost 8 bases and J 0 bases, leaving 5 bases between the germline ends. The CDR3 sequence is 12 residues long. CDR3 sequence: CASRDSYNEQFF. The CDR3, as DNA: TGTGCCAGCCGGGACTCCTACAATGAGCAGTTCTTC.

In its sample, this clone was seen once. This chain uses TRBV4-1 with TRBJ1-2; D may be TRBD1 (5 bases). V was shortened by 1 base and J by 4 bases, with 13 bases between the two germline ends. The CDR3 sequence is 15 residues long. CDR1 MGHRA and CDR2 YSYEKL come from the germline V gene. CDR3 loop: CASSQGRGPIYGYTF. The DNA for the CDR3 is TGCGCCAGCAGCCAAGGGAGGGGTCCTATCTATGGCTACACCTTC.

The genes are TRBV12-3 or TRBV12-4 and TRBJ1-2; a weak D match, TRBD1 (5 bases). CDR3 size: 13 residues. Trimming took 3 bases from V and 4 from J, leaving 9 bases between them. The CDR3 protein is CASSFARVYGYTF. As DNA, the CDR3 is TGTGCCAGCAGTTTCGCCAGGGTCTATGGCTACACCTTC.

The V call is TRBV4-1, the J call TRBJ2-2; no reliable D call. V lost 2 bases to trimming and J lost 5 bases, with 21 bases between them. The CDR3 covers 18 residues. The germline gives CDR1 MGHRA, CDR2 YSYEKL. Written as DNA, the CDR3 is TGCGCCAGCAGCCAATTTGTAACCCTCCCCCGGGTAACCGGGGAGCTGTTTTTT. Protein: CASSQFVTLPRVTGELFF.

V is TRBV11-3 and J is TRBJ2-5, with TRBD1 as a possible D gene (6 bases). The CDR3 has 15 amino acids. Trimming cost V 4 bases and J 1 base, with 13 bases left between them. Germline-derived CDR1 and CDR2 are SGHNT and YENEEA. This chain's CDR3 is CASSWGRGAQETQYF. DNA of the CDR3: TGTGCCAGCAGCTGGGGGCGAGGAGCCCAAGAGACCCAGTACTTC.

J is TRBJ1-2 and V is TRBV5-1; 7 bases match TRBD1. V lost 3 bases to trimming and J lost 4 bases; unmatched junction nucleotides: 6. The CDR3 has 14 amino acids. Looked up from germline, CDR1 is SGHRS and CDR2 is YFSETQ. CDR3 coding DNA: TGCGCCAGCAGCTATGACAGGGTGAGCTATGGCTACACCTTC. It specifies CASSYDRVSYGYTF.

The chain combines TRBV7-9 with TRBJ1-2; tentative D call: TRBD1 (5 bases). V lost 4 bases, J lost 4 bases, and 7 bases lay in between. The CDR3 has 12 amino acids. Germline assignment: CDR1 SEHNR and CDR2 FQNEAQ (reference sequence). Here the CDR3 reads CASSYDSYGYTF. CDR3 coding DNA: TGTGCCAGCAGCTATGACAGCTATGGCTACACCTTC.

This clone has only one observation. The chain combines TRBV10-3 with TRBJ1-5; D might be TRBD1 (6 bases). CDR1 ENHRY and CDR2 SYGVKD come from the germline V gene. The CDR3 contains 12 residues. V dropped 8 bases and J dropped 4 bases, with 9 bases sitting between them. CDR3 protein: CAIRDTNQPQHF. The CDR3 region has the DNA TGTGCCATCCGGGACACTAATCAGCCCCAGCATTTT.

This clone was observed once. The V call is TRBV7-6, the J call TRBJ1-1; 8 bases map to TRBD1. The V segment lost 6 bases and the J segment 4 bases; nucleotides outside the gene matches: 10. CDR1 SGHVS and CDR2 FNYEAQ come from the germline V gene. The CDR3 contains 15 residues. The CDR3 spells CASRPTGGGGTEAFF. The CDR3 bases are TGTGCCAGCAGACCAACAGGGGGAGGGGGCACTGAAGCTTTCTTT.

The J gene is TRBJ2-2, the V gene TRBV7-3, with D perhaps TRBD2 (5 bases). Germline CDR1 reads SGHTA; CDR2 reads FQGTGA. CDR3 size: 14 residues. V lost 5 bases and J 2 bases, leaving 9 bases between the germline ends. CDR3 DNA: TGTGCCAGCAGCCCCCGGGGAAACACCGGGGAGCTGTTTTTT. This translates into CASSPRGNTGELFF.

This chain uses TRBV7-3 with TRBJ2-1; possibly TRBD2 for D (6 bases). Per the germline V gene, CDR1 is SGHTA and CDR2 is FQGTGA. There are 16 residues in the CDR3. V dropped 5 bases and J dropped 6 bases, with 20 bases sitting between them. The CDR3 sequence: CASSPEGLRAPNEQFF. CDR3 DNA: TGTGCCAGCAGCCCAGAGGGACTTCGGGCCCCCAATGAGCAGTTCTTC.

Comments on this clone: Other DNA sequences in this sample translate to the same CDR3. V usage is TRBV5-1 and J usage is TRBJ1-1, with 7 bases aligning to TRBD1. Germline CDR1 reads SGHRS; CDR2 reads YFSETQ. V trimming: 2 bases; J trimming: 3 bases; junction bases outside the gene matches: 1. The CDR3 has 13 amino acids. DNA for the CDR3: TGCGCCAGCAGCTTACAGGGGTACACTGAAGCTTTCTTT. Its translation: CASSLQGYTEAFF.

CDR3 nucleotides: TGCGCCAGCAGCTTACAGGGTAGTGAGAATGAAAAACTGTTTTTT. Encoded protein: CASSLQGSENEKLFF. The chain uses TRBV5-1 and TRBJ1-4; D may be TRBD1 (6 bases). CDR1 SGHRS and CDR2 YFSETQ come from the germline V gene. V was shortened by 2 bases and J by 5 bases, with 13 bases between the two germline ends. This CDR3 has 15 amino acids.

The CDR3 sequence: CASIPPGGGMNEQFF. CDR3 DNA: TGTGCCAGCATCCCTCCGGGGGGAGGAATGAATGAGCAGTTCTTC. The chain recombines TRBV6-5 with TRBJ2-1; 7 bases map to TRBD2. V gave up 7 bases and J gave up 7 bases; unmatched junction bases: 13. CDR1 MNHEY and CDR2 SVGAGI come from the germline V gene. The CDR3 is 15 residues long.